These 2 T cell receptor beta chains came from one sample sequenced in a study of long-term antiretroviral therapy in people with HIV. The immunoSEQ assay was v3.0, run at survey level. Clones were read by immunoSEQ multiplex PCR, and TCRdb kept only the in-frame ones, dropping some. The repertoire has 25,000 to 35,000 clones, approximately 97% of them found once; the top ten carry just under 3%. The sample here was unsorted PBMCs, taken 6.9 years after starting antiretroviral therapy. The source is a man aged 30 to 39 with HIV.

The chain couples TRBV9 to TRBJ2-1, with TRBD2 matching 10 bases. This CDR3 has 19 amino acids. Per germline, CDR1 SGDLS and CDR2 YYNGEE. Trimming cost V 0 bases and J 8 bases; bases outside gene matches: 17. This chain's CDR3 is CASSVEGGPLAGAGDEQFF. The CDR3 DNA follows: TGTGCCAGCAGCGTAGAGGGGGGTCCCCTAGCGGGAGCGGGGGATGAGCAGTTCTTC.

The rearrangement joins TRBV18 to TRBJ2-3, with D maybe TRBD1 (6 bases). The CDR3 covers 16 residues. Germline CDR1 reads KGHSH; CDR2 reads LQKENI. The V end was cut by 3 bases, the J end by 0 bases, with 13 bases between. This CDR3 is CASSPYRDTSTDTQYF. The CDR3 DNA is TGTGCCAGCTCACCGTACAGGGACACTAGCACAGATACGCAGTATTTT.